Below, 25 T cell receptor beta chains from the same sample are listed, as sequenced in a study of blood T cell repertoires in COVID-19. Measured with immunoSEQ multiplex PCR; TCRdb has only the in-frame clones, and not every one. The sample consists of some 200,000 clones, about nine tenths of them appearing once. Sequencing used PBMCs or T cells enriched from blood (not recorded which). The receptor set was obtained from a woman aged 30 to 39 who had recovered from COVID-19.

In this sample, this clone turned up once. The chain joins TRBV11-3 to TRBJ2-7, with 8 bases aligning to TRBD1. The germline gives CDR1 SGHNT, CDR2 YENEEA. J was trimmed by 1 base and V by 7 bases; bases with no gene match: 6. The length of the CDR3 is 14 residues. The CDR3, as DNA: TGTGCCAGCACCGACAGGGGCGGGTCCTACGAGCAGTACTTC. Its protein is CASTDRGGSYEQYF.

The genes are TRBV28 and TRBJ1-1; no clear D. CDR1 is MDHEN, CDR2 SYDVKM, per germline. The CDR3 sequence is 15 residues long. The ends were cut back, 6 bases at V and 3 bases at J, with 17 bases in the middle. CDR3 in amino acids: CASSPWRVSDTEAFF. CDR3 nucleotides: TGTGCCAGCAGCCCTTGGAGGGTCTCGGACACTGAAGCTTTCTTT. Full variable domain (remainder filled in from reference TRBV28 and TRBJ1-1): DVKVTQSSRYLVKRTGEKVFLECVQDMDHENMFWYRQDPGLGLRLIYFSYDVKMKEKGDIPEGYSVSREKKERFSLILESASTNQTSMYLCASSPWRVSDTEAFFGQGTRLTVV.

V is TRBV14 and J is TRBJ2-3; TRBD2 matches 13 bases. V was clipped by 3 bases and J by 3 bases; unmatched bases: 6. This CDR3 region has 17 residues. Germline V lookup: CDR1 SGHDN, CDR2 FVKESK. The CDR3 DNA sequence: TGTGCCAGCAGCCAGTGGACTAGCGGGAGTATGACAGATACGCAGTATTTT. As protein: CASSQWTSGSMTDTQYF.

A note on this clone: Additional DNA sequences in this sample encode the identical CDR3. V usage is TRBV5-4 and J usage is TRBJ1-3, with 7 bases lining up with TRBD1. Trimming cost V 4 bases and J 4 bases; bases outside gene matches: 5. In germline, CDR1 is SGHNT, CDR2 YYREEE (reference sequence). The CDR3 runs to 14 residues. Here the CDR3 DNA reads TGTGCCAGCAGCCAAGACAGGGCCGGAAACACCATATATTTT. Translation: CASSQDRAGNTIYF.

V and J are TRBV7-9 and TRBJ2-5, with D perhaps TRBD1 (6 bases). The CDR3 has 13 amino acids. Germline CDR1 SEHNR, CDR2 FQNEAQ (reference sequence). V was shortened by 1 base and J by 4 bases, with 7 bases between the two germline ends. The DNA for the CDR3 is TGTGCCAGCAGCTTAGTGACAGGAGAGACCCAGTACTTC. Protein sequence: CASSLVTGETQYF.

DNA for the CDR3: TGTGCCAGCAGCGTAAGCCCGGGTTCCGGCGAAAAACTGTTTTTT. It is translated as CASSVSPGSGEKLFF. The gene calls are TRBV7-9 and TRBJ1-4; no firm D call. The CDR3 is 15 residues long. Germline CDR1 is SEHNR and CDR2 is FQNEAQ (reference sequence). Trimming removed 5 bases at V and 8 bases at J, with 18 bases between.

The chain couples TRBV11-3 to TRBJ2-7, with 7 bases fitting TRBD2. V lost 5 bases to trimming and J lost 6 bases; unmatched junction nucleotides: 7. Per germline, CDR1 SGHNT and CDR2 YENEEA. The CDR3 contains 13 residues. The CDR3 bases are TGTGCCAGCAGCGGGGGTGGGGGGGGCGAGCAGTACTTC. This translates into CASSGGGGGEQYF.

The V call is TRBV3-1 (or the pseudogene TRBV3-2), the J call TRBJ2-2; 7 positions agree with TRBD2. V was clipped by 4 bases and J by 6 bases; unmatched bases: 5. CDR1 LGHDT and CDR2 YNNKEL come from the germline V gene (reference sequence). This CDR3 is 14 amino acids long. The CDR3 is CASSRQTSPGELFF. The CDR3 coding sequence is TGTGCCAGCAGCCGCCAGACTAGCCCCGGGGAGCTGTTTTTT.

The V and J genes are TRBV7-2 and TRBJ2-5, with D possibly being TRBD2 (6 bases). The CDR3 is made up of 14 amino acids. CDR1 and CDR2 from the germline V gene are SGHTA and FQGNSA. V gave up 5 bases and J gave up 4 bases, with 14 bases separating them. This CDR3 reads CASSASWEVETQYF. CDR3 bases: TGTGCCAGCAGCGCCTCTTGGGAGGTAGAGACCCAGTACTTC.

V gene TRBV7-6 combines with J gene TRBJ1-1; 7 nucleotides agree with TRBD1. Germline CDR1 is SGHVS and CDR2 is FNYEAQ. J was trimmed by 1 base and V by 7 bases; bases with no gene match: 3. This CDR3 is built from 13 residues. CDR3 residues: CASTRTGNTEAFF. CDR3 DNA: TGTGCCAGCACCAGGACAGGGAACACTGAAGCTTTCTTT.

The rearrangement joins TRBV10-3 to TRBJ2-3; 8 bases line up with TRBD1. This CDR3 has 13 residues. CDR1 and CDR2 from the germline V gene are ENHRY and SYGVKD. Trimming took 3 bases from V and 4 from J; bases not matched to a gene: 0. CDR3 nucleotides: TGTGCCATCAGTGAACAGGGGGCAGATACGCAGTATTTT. This sequence encodes CAISEQGADTQYF.

The chain recombines TRBV14 with TRBJ1-6; 8 bases map to TRBD1. Trimming removed 0 bases from V and 8 bases from J; junction bases left unmatched: 6. Germline V lookup: CDR1 SGHDN, CDR2 FVKESK. The CDR3 consists of 16 residues. CDR3 nucleotide sequence: TGTGCCAGCAGCCAAGATTGGACAGGGCGGGATTCACCCCTCCACTTT. It specifies CASSQDWTGRDSPLHF.

This rearrangement joins TRBV4-3 to TRBJ1-2; TRBD1 matches at 7 bases. V lost 4 bases to trimming and J lost 4 bases; unmatched junction nucleotides: 6. From germline, CDR1 is LGHNA and CDR2 YSLEER. The CDR3 is made up of 14 amino acids. The CDR3 DNA follows: TGCGCCAGCAGCCTAGGAACAGGGGCCTATGGCTACACCTTC. It yields the protein CASSLGTGAYGYTF.

The V call is TRBV11-2, the J call TRBJ2-7; D uncertain. Trimming cost V 1 base and J 2 bases, with 9 bases left between them. The CDR3 length is 14 residues. Germline V lookup: CDR1 SGHAT, CDR2 FQNNGV. In nucleotides, the CDR3 is TGTGCCAGCAGCTTAGTTCGAGGTCCCTACGAGCAGTACTTC. It encodes CASSLVRGPYEQYF.

The rearrangement uses TRBV29-1 and TRBJ1-2; D not resolved. The CDR3 totals 11 residues. Germline CDR1 reads SQVTM; CDR2 reads ANQGSEA. V was trimmed by 7 bases and J by 6 bases, leaving 12 bases between them. CDR3 residues: CSGQVWDGYTF. The CDR3 DNA is TGCAGCGGTCAGGTTTGGGATGGCTACACCTTC.

V usage is TRBV7-9 and J usage is TRBJ2-5, with 12 positions matching TRBD2. CDR3 length: 17 amino acids. The J segment lost 2 bases and the V segment lost 4 bases, leaving 8 bases of the junction unmatched. The germline V gene has CDR1 SEHNR and CDR2 FQNEAQ (reference sequence). The CDR3 DNA reads as TGTGCCAGCAGCTCCACTAGCGGGGGGCCTTCACAAGAGACCCAGTACTTC. Its translation is CASSSTSGGPSQETQYF. Based on the CDR3 plus reference TRBV7-9 and TRBJ2-5, the full variable domain is DTGVSQNPRHKITKRGQNVTFRCDPISEHNRLYWYRQTLGQGPEFLTYFQNEAQLEKSRLLSDRFSAERPKGSFSTLEIQRTEQGDSAMYLCASSSTSGGPSQETQYFGPGTRLLVL.

The V gene is TRBV11-3, the J gene TRBJ1-4; TRBD1 aligns across 8 bases. J lost 8 bases, V lost 5 bases, and 4 bases had no gene match. The germline V gene has CDR1 SGHNT and CDR2 YENEEA. This CDR3 has 13 residues. CDR3 amino acids: CASSLGTGEKLFF. For the CDR3, the DNA is TGTGCCAGCAGCCTCGGGACAGGCGAAAAACTGTTTTTT.

In its sample, this clone was seen a few times. The chain carries TRBV9 and TRBJ1-4, with D hard to call. The CDR3 has 15 amino acids. In germline, CDR1 is SGDLS, CDR2 YYNGEE. V was clipped by 0 bases and J by 0 bases, with 6 bases between them. For the CDR3, the DNA is TGTGCCAGCAGCGTAGACAGAACAACTAATGAAAAACTGTTTTTT. It yields the protein CASSVDRTTNEKLFF.

This rearrangement joins TRBV7-6 to TRBJ2-1; no firm D call. CDR1 SGHVS and CDR2 FNYEAQ come from the germline V gene. V was shortened by 5 bases and J by 5 bases, with 19 bases between the two germline ends. This CDR3 is built from 16 residues. Written as DNA, the CDR3 is TGTGCCAGCAGCCCCCTGCCCCACTTGCGTGACAATGAGCAGTTCTTC. Its protein product is CASSPLPHLRDNEQFF.

The chain has TRBV11-3 and TRBJ1-4; 9 bases map to TRBD1. J was trimmed by 8 bases and V by 5 bases; bases with no gene match: 12. This CDR3 has 16 residues. Germline CDR1 and CDR2: SGHNT and YENEEA. The DNA for the CDR3 is TGTGCCAGCAGCGTTCGGGACAGGGCAATTGGGGAAAAACTGTTTTTT. Protein sequence: CASSVRDRAIGEKLFF.

The chain combines TRBV28 with TRBJ2-7, with a tentative D call TRBD2 (6 bases). The CDR3 consists of 16 residues. Germline V gives CDR1 MDHEN, CDR2 SYDVKM. V lost 5 bases, J lost 0 bases, and 17 bases lay in between. The CDR3 loop is CASSASLGTGSYEQYF. The CDR3 DNA is TGTGCCAGCAGTGCATCGCTGGGGACTGGCTCCTACGAGCAGTACTTC.

The chain joins TRBV19 to TRBJ1-6; D gene uncertain. This CDR3 has 16 residues. Germline V lookup: CDR1 LNHDA, CDR2 SQIVND (reference sequence). V was trimmed by 7 bases and J by 0 bases, leaving 13 bases between them. The CDR3 protein is CASTPGVSSYNSPLHF. CDR3 sequence (DNA): TGTGCCAGTACCCCCGGGGTGAGCTCCTATAATTCACCCCTCCACTTT.

This clone was seen only a few times. CDR3 nucleotide sequence: TGCGCCAGCAGCCAAGAAACAGGGCCCAACTCCTACGAGCAGTACTTC. Translating it yields CASSQETGPNSYEQYF. This chain joins TRBV4-1 and TRBJ2-7; maybe TRBD1 (6 bases). V was trimmed by 0 bases and J by 0 bases, leaving 12 bases between them. The CDR3 sequence is 16 residues long. Looked up from germline, CDR1 is MGHRA and CDR2 is YSYEKL.

V usage is TRBV30 and J usage is TRBJ2-7; 9 bases are a match to TRBD1. V lost 2 bases, J lost 5 bases, and 10 bases stayed unmatched. Germline CDR1 and CDR2: GTSNPN and SVGIG (reference sequence). CDR3 length: 15 amino acids. CDR3 sequence reads: CAWSIPGTGLNEQYF. Here the CDR3 DNA reads TGTGCCTGGAGTATCCCCGGGACAGGGCTCAACGAGCAGTACTTC.

This chain connects TRBV4-3 to TRBJ1-4; tentatively, D is TRBD1 (6 bases). Germline V lookup: CDR1 LGHNA, CDR2 YSLEER. The CDR3 runs 17 residues. Trimming stripped 3 bases from V and 5 bases from J, with 19 bases between. This CDR3 reads CASSHVALTGYNEKLFF. CDR3 coding DNA: TGCGCCAGCAGCCACGTGGCTCTGACAGGTTACAATGAAAAACTGTTTTTT.